Presented here are 19 T cell receptor beta chains from one specimen sequenced in a study of blood T cell repertoires in COVID-19. The repertoire was sequenced with immunoSEQ multiplex PCR; TCRdb's copy has only in-frame clones and lacks some. This sample has 150,000 to 200,000 clones; about three quarters occur once, and the top ten carry 12%. The sequenced sample was peripheral blood. These receptors were collected from an elderly woman with COVID-19, enrolled during active disease.

This chain connects TRBV7-2 to TRBJ1-2, with D tentatively TRBD1 (5 bases). Trimming pared 5 bases from V and 4 bases from J, leaving 14 bases between. CDR1 and CDR2 from the germline V gene are SGHTA and FQGNSA. This CDR3 has 14 amino acids. For the CDR3, the DNA is TGTGCCAGCAGCCCCGGGGGGTTCTCCTATGGCTACACCTTC. Its translation: CASSPGGFSYGYTF.

The chain couples TRBV11-2 to TRBJ1-1; a weak D match, TRBD1 (6 bases). This CDR3 is built from 14 residues. The V end lost 3 bases, the J end lost 8 bases, and 16 bases lay between the germline ends. From germline, CDR1 is SGHAT and CDR2 FQNNGV. The CDR3 reads CASSFGSSGTEAFF. The CDR3, as DNA: TGTGCCAGCAGCTTCGGTTCGTCCGGGACAGAAGCTTTCTTT.

The V gene is TRBV4-2, the J gene TRBJ2-3, with TRBD2 identical over 10 bases. The CDR3 has 17 amino acids. CDR1 and CDR2 (germline): LGHNA, YNFKEQ. V gave up 2 bases and J gave up 2 bases; unmatched junction bases: 7. This CDR3 is CASSQSRTSGSTDTQYF. CDR3 DNA sequence: TGTGCCAGCAGCCAATCGAGGACTAGCGGATCCACAGATACGCAGTATTTT.

Only one count was recorded for this clone. V is TRBV7-8 and J is TRBJ1-4; 9 positions match TRBD1. CDR3 length equals 16 residues. CDR1 is SGHVS and CDR2 is FQNEAQ in the germline V gene. The J segment lost 3 bases and the V segment lost 5 bases, leaving 7 bases of the junction unmatched. CDR3 in amino acids: CASSPGTGRANEKLFF. Here the CDR3 DNA reads TGTGCCAGCAGCCCAGGGACAGGGCGTGCTAATGAAAAACTGTTTTTT.

This clone was seen a single time. The V gene is TRBV3-1 (or the pseudogene TRBV3-2), the J gene TRBJ2-1; 9 nucleotides line up with TRBD1. Per germline, CDR1 LGHDT and CDR2 YNNKEL (reference sequence). Trimming at V came to 4 bases and at J to 10 bases, leaving 11 bases not matched to a gene. This CDR3 contains 15 residues. CDR3 protein: CASSLGTGWVREQFF. CDR3 nucleotides: TGTGCCAGCAGCCTCGGGACAGGGTGGGTAAGGGAGCAGTTCTTC.

V gene TRBV5-4 combines with J gene TRBJ2-3; TRBD2 agrees at 11 bases. With 0 bases clipped from V and 0 bases from J, the junction kept 6 bases outside the gene matches. The CDR3 loop spans 18 amino acids. Germline-derived CDR1 and CDR2 are SGHNT and YYREEE (reference sequence). CDR3 sequence reads: CASSLGISGRVSTDTQYF. DNA for the CDR3: TGTGCCAGCAGCTTGGGGATTAGCGGGAGGGTTAGCACAGATACGCAGTATTTT.

The chain has TRBV12-3 or TRBV12-4 and TRBJ1-2, with no clear D. Trimming left V 1 base short and J 5 bases short, with 8 bases between. The CDR3 consists of 13 residues. The CDR3 DNA follows: TGTGCCAGCAGTTTAGGGGCCGCATATGGCTACACCTTC. Protein product: CASSLGAAYGYTF.

CDR3 amino acids: CASSLGSGRMDTGELFF. CDR3 coding DNA: TGCGCCAGCAGCTTGGGAAGCGGGAGGATGGACACCGGGGAGCTGTTTTTT. The V and J genes are TRBV5-1 and TRBJ2-2; 9 bases line up with TRBD2. CDR1 and CDR2 (germline): SGHRS, YFSETQ. J lost 3 bases, V lost 0 bases, and 6 bases had no gene match. CDR3 length equals 17 residues.

The chain is built from TRBV18 and TRBJ2-2; 8 bases agree with TRBD1. Trimming at V came to 3 bases and at J to 0 bases, leaving 3 bases not matched to a gene. Germline CDR1 reads KGHSH; CDR2 reads LQKENI. The CDR3 length is 16 residues. The CDR3 sequence: CASSPGRGPNTGELFF. The CDR3 DNA sequence: TGTGCCAGCTCACCGGGCAGGGGGCCGAACACCGGGGAGCTGTTTTTT.

The V and J genes are TRBV24-1 and TRBJ2-2, with 7 bases lining up with TRBD1. V shed 5 bases and J 0 bases; nucleotides not matched to a gene: 14. Per germline, CDR1 KGHDR and CDR2 SFDVKD. The CDR3 has 19 amino acids. The CDR3 here is CATSGKPGQLSANTGELFF. CDR3 sequence (DNA): TGTGCCACCAGTGGGAAACCGGGACAGCTTTCGGCGAACACCGGGGAGCTGTTTTTT.

The gene calls are TRBV7-8 and TRBJ2-4; tentative D call: TRBD2 (5 bases). Looked up from germline, CDR1 is SGHVS and CDR2 is FQNEAQ. The CDR3 has 13 amino acids. Trimming removed 1 base at V and 8 bases at J, with 9 bases between. CDR3 nucleotide sequence: TGTGCCAGCAGCTTAGGACTCGGGGACATTCAGTACTTC. It translates to CASSLGLGDIQYF.

The chain carries TRBV6-2 or TRBV6-3 and TRBJ1-5; 9 nucleotides line up with TRBD1. There are 14 residues in the CDR3. V was pared by 4 bases and J by 7 bases, with 5 bases of the junction left unmatched. Per the germline V gene, CDR1 is MNHEY and CDR2 is SVGEGT. The CDR3 coding sequence is TGTGCCAGCAGTTGGGGACAGGGCGGACAGCCCCAGCATTTT. It is translated as CASSWGQGGQPQHF.

The chain joins TRBV6-5 to TRBJ2-5, with a tentative D call TRBD2 (6 bases). Trimming took off 2 bases at V and 9 bases at J, with 16 bases between the two ends. Germline-derived CDR1 and CDR2 are MNHEY and SVGAGI. The CDR3 covers 14 residues. The CDR3 DNA follows: TGTGCCAGCAGTTACGATGCGCGGGGTGGGGCCCAGTACTTC. Encoded protein: CASSYDARGGAQYF.

This chain uses TRBV2 with TRBJ2-1, with TRBD2 matching 8 bases. V lost 1 base, J lost 6 bases, and 5 bases stayed unmatched. The CDR3 runs to 15 residues. Germline loops: CDR1 SNHLY, CDR2 FYNNEI. Written as DNA, the CDR3 is TGTGCCAGCAGTGAAGAGACTAGCGAGATCAATGAGCAGTTCTTC. As protein: CASSEETSEINEQFF. The full variable domain, its missing parts supplied by reference TRBV2 and TRBJ2-1, is EPEVTQTPSHQVTQMGQEVILRCVPISNHLYFYWYRQILGQKVEFLVSFYNNEISEKSEIFDDQFSVERPDGSNFTLKIRSTKLEDSAMYFCASSEETSEINEQFFGPGTRLTVL.

The V and J genes are TRBV5-5 and TRBJ1-4; possible D gene TRBD1, 6 bases. Germline-derived CDR1 and CDR2 are SGHKS and YYEKEE (reference sequence). The CDR3 contains 15 residues. The V end lost 0 bases, the J end lost 7 bases, and 13 bases lay between the germline ends. This CDR3 reads CASSLGLTGGEKLFF. CDR3 bases: TGTGCCAGCAGCTTGGGCCTGACAGGAGGTGAAAAACTGTTTTTT.

The chain has TRBV27 and TRBJ2-1, with 7 bases matching TRBD1. The CDR3 has 14 amino acids. The germline V gene encodes CDR1 MNHEY and CDR2 SMNVEV (reference sequence). V was clipped by 3 bases and J by 12 bases; unmatched bases: 11. Written as DNA, the CDR3 is TGTGCCAGCAGTTTCCCTTCATCAGGGGGAGCGCAGTTCTTC. Residues: CASSFPSSGGAQFF.

V gene TRBV2 combines with J gene TRBJ2-3, with D perhaps TRBD2 (6 bases). The CDR3 totals 15 residues. V lost 7 bases to trimming and J lost 4 bases, with 18 bases between them. In germline, CDR1 is SNHLY, CDR2 FYNNEI. The CDR3 is CASTRGLTLADTQYF. The CDR3 region has the DNA TGTGCCAGCACCCGGGGACTCACCCTCGCAGATACGCAGTATTTT.

This chain links TRBV28 with TRBJ1-5; no firm D call. CDR3 length: 13 amino acids. Germline CDR1 MDHEN, CDR2 SYDVKM. The ends were cut back, 5 bases at V and 0 bases at J, with 5 bases in the middle. This CDR3 is CASSRDSNQPQHF. CDR3 DNA: TGTGCCAGCAGTCGAGATAGCAATCAGCCCCAGCATTTT.

This clone was picked up one time. V usage is TRBV4-2 and J usage is TRBJ2-3, with 7 nucleotides matching TRBD1. The CDR3 has 18 amino acids. Trimming at V came to 4 bases and at J to 6 bases, leaving 19 bases not matched to a gene. Germline V gene sequence: CDR1 LGHNA, CDR2 YNFKEQ. This chain's CDR3 is CASSPFGLTGTEIDTQYF. In DNA form, the CDR3 reads TGTGCCAGCAGCCCCTTTGGGTTGACCGGGACAGAGATTGATACGCAGTATTTT.